Each of the 2 T cell receptor beta chains below was sequenced from the same sample in a study of cytomegalovirus exposure and HLA in healthy donors. Primers included in the PCR were 60 Vbeta and 13 Jbeta primers. Here immunoSEQ multiplex PCR was the method, and the copy in TCRdb shows in-frame clones only, minus some. The repertoire holds under 200,000 clones, 82% seen once, with under 0.6% in the top ten. The sequenced material came from PBMCs. Receptors originate from a woman in her fifties or sixties in good health and CMV-seronegative.

The chain has TRBV5-1 and TRBJ2-2; 7 bases agree with TRBD1. The germline CDR1 and CDR2 sequences are SGHRS and YFSETQ. V was clipped by 2 bases and J by 5 bases; unmatched bases: 9. This CDR3 contains 16 residues. The CDR3 DNA reads as TGCGCCAGCAGCTTCGAAACAGGGGTGGGGACCGGGGAGCTGTTTTTT. As protein: CASSFETGVGTGELFF.

J is TRBJ2-1 and V is TRBV20-1; D is uncertain. Germline V lookup: CDR1 DFQATT, CDR2 SNEGSKA (reference sequence). Trimming pared 2 bases from V and 7 bases from J, leaving 6 bases between. This CDR3 contains 11 residues. The CDR3 here is CSARLENEQFF. CDR3 nucleotides: TGCAGTGCTAGACTAGAAAATGAGCAGTTCTTC.